These 19 T cell receptor beta chains share one sample of origin, sequenced in a study of T cell responses to AZD1222 COVID-19 vaccine. Clones were sequenced by immunoSEQ multiplex PCR, and TCRdb holds only the in-frame ones, with some missing. The repertoire consists of approximately 79,000 clones, with approximately 86% occurring once and the leading ten covering about 8%. The specimen comprised peripheral blood, sampled on day 0 of AZD1222 vaccination. The receptor set was obtained from an adult in good health.

The chain couples TRBV19 to TRBJ1-5; 10 bases fit TRBD1. V shed 3 bases, J shed 3 bases, and the junction held 8 bases outside the gene matches. Germline assignment: CDR1 LNHDA and CDR2 SQIVND (reference sequence). This CDR3 has 17 amino acids. The DNA of the CDR3 is TGTGCCAGTAGTATGCCACAGGGGACAGGGGTCAATCAGCCCCAGCATTTT. The encoded protein is CASSMPQGTGVNQPQHF.

The V gene is TRBV28, the J gene TRBJ1-2; TRBD1 is a possible D gene (5 bases). V lost 2 bases and J 5 bases, leaving 15 bases between the germline ends. CDR1 MDHEN and CDR2 SYDVKM come from the germline V gene. The CDR3 runs to 15 residues. In nucleotides, the CDR3 is TGTGCCAGCAGTTTAGGGGCAGGGAGACTTTATGGCTACACCTTC. It codes for CASSLGAGRLYGYTF.

V gene TRBV7-2 combines with J gene TRBJ2-7; 10 bases are shared with TRBD2. Losses at the gene ends were 3 bases for V and 5 bases for J; bases not matched to a gene: 7. This CDR3 is 15 amino acids long. Germline V gives CDR1 SGHTA, CDR2 FQGNSA. The CDR3 here is CASSFGTSAQDEQYF. The CDR3 DNA is TGTGCCAGCAGCTTCGGGACTAGCGCTCAGGACGAGCAGTACTTC.

This CDR3 reads CASSVAGGGSPLHF. CDR3 coding DNA: TGTGCCAGCAGCGTAGCAGGGGGCGGATCACCCCTCCACTTT. V and J are TRBV9 and TRBJ1-6; TRBD1 matches at 8 bases. Germline V gene data show CDR1 as SGDLS and CDR2 as YYNGEE. The V segment lost 0 bases and the J segment 10 bases; nucleotides outside the gene matches: 3. The CDR3 has 14 amino acids.

The chain couples TRBV6-5 to TRBJ2-7; 9 bases fit TRBD1. The CDR3 totals 14 residues. V shed 5 bases, J shed 5 bases, and the junction held 7 bases outside the gene matches. Germline CDR1 MNHEY, CDR2 SVGAGI. The CDR3 here is CASSTLTGGNEQYF. CDR3 sequence (DNA): TGTGCCAGCAGTACCCTGACAGGGGGGAACGAGCAGTACTTC.

The chain has TRBV28 and TRBJ1-2; D not resolved. CDR3 size: 12 residues. Trimming stripped 7 bases from V and 4 bases from J, with 10 bases between. Germline values: CDR1 MDHEN, CDR2 SYDVKM. CDR3 in amino acids: CASTPGSYGYTF. The CDR3 bases are TGTGCCAGCACCCCCGGAAGCTATGGCTACACCTTC.

The chain uses TRBV7-9 and TRBJ1-1, with TRBD1 as a possible D gene (5 bases). Deletions cut 4 bases from V and 2 bases from J, with 17 bases between. The germline V gene has CDR1 SEHNR and CDR2 FQNEAQ (reference sequence). This CDR3 comprises 16 residues. Written as DNA, the CDR3 is TGTGCCAGCAGCTCCATGGGGAACACAGGAAACACTGAAGCTTTCTTT. Amino acids: CASSSMGNTGNTEAFF.

The chain uses TRBV18 and TRBJ2-1; D possibly corresponds to TRBD1 (5 bases). CDR1 and CDR2 from the germline V gene are KGHSH and LQKENI. The CDR3 is 14 residues long. V lost 2 bases and J 5 bases, leaving 10 bases between the germline ends. The CDR3 DNA follows: TGTGCCAGCTCACCAGTCCTAGGGGACAATGAGCAGTTCTTC. As protein: CASSPVLGDNEQFF.

The V call is TRBV20-1, the J call TRBJ2-7; D is perhaps TRBD1 (5 bases). With 7 bases removed from V and 2 bases from J, the gap between germline ends came to 9 bases. CDR3 size: 11 residues. Germline V gene lookup returns CDR1 DFQATT and CDR2 SNEGSKA (reference sequence). The CDR3: CSGQGPYEQYF. CDR3 coding DNA: TGCAGTGGTCAGGGCCCCTACGAGCAGTACTTC.

The chain joins TRBV19 to TRBJ1-3, with 9 nucleotides matching TRBD1. V shed 3 bases and J 8 bases; nucleotides not matched to a gene: 5. The CDR3 is made up of 14 amino acids. CDR1 is LNHDA, CDR2 SQIVND, per germline (reference sequence). CDR3 DNA sequence: TGTGCCAGTAGTATCCCGGGACAGGGATACACCATATATTTT. This codes for CASSIPGQGYTIYF.

The V gene is TRBV18, the J gene TRBJ2-5; maybe TRBD1 (5 bases). In germline, CDR1 is KGHSH, CDR2 LQKENI. The V end was cut by 5 bases, the J end by 2 bases, with 12 bases between. This CDR3 comprises 14 residues. CDR3 sequence reads: CASSATDRQETQYF. CDR3 coding DNA: TGTGCCAGCTCAGCCACAGACAGACAAGAGACCCAGTACTTC.

The rearrangement joins TRBV18 to TRBJ1-5; D may be TRBD1 (5 bases). The germline V gene encodes CDR1 KGHSH and CDR2 LQKENI. V was pared by 1 base and J by 4 bases, with 11 bases between. CDR3 size: 15 residues. For the CDR3, the DNA is TGTGCCAGCTCACCACGGGCGCGGACAAATCAGCCCCAGCATTTT. Translated, it gives CASSPRARTNQPQHF.

The CDR3 protein is CASSRTWTGGYEQYF. CDR3 nucleotides: TGTGCCAGCAGCCGCACTTGGACAGGGGGCTACGAGCAGTACTTC. The rearrangement uses TRBV3-1 (or the pseudogene TRBV3-2) and TRBJ2-7, with TRBD1 matching over 10 bases. The CDR3 totals 15 residues. The V gene's germline CDR1 is LGHDT and CDR2 YNNKEL (reference sequence). V lost 4 bases and J lost 3; bases outside the gene matches: 6.

This chain uses TRBV7-8 with TRBJ1-5; no firm D call. CDR1 SGHVS and CDR2 FQNEAQ come from the germline V gene. V was cut by 2 bases and J by 7 bases, with 9 bases left in between. The length of the CDR3 is 13 residues. CDR3: CASSLQERQPQHF. CDR3 nucleotide sequence: TGTGCCAGCAGCTTACAGGAGAGACAGCCCCAGCATTTT.

The V gene is TRBV11-3, the J gene TRBJ1-1; D ambiguous. Trimming removed 5 bases at V and 1 base at J, with 11 bases between. CDR3 length: 14 residues. The germline gives CDR1 SGHNT, CDR2 YENEEA. CDR3: CASSLGKGNTEAFF. For the CDR3, the DNA is TGTGCCAGCAGCCTGGGGAAGGGGAACACTGAAGCTTTCTTT.

This chain links TRBV6-5 with TRBJ2-2; 7 bases match TRBD2. In germline, CDR1 is MNHEY, CDR2 SVGAGI. The CDR3 has 15 residues. With V trimmed by 2 bases and J by 5 bases, 5 bases remained unmatched. The CDR3 region has the DNA TGTGCCAGCAGTTACGCAGCGGGATTGACCGGGGAGCTGTTTTTT. It is translated as CASSYAAGLTGELFF.

CDR3 residues: CASSTPGTGYEQYF. CDR3 nucleotides: TGTGCCAGCAGCACTCCCGGGACGGGCTACGAGCAGTACTTC. The V and J genes are TRBV7-9 and TRBJ2-7; either TRBD1 or TRBD2 may fit D (5 bases each). From germline, CDR1 is SEHNR and CDR2 FQNEAQ (reference sequence). The V end lost 5 bases, the J end lost 3 bases, and 14 bases lay between the germline ends. This CDR3 comprises 14 residues. Full variable domain (remainder filled in from reference TRBV7-9 and TRBJ2-7): DTGVSQNPRHKITKRGQNVTFRCDPISEHNRLYWYRQTLGQGPEFLTYFQNEAQLEKSRLLSDRFSAERPKGSFSTLEIQRTEQGDSAMYLCASSTPGTGYEQYFGPGTRLTVT.

V gene TRBV21-1 combines with J gene TRBJ2-3; the table assigns TRBD1, which was not confirmed against the DNA. TRBV21-1 is shown as a pseudogene. This CDR3 contains 16 residues. The CDR3 nucleotides read TGTGCCAGCAGACAGGAAAGAGAGTCTGACACAGATACGCAGTATTTT. As protein: CASRQERESDTDTQYF.

V usage is TRBV28 and J usage is TRBJ2-7; weak D call: TRBD2 (6 bases). V lost 1 base to trimming and J lost 0 bases, with 7 bases between them. This CDR3 region has 14 residues. Germline values: CDR1 MDHEN, CDR2 SYDVKM. The CDR3 here is CASSLLADSYEQYF. CDR3 coding DNA: TGTGCCAGCAGTTTATTAGCGGACTCCTACGAGCAGTACTTC.